The 18 T cell receptor beta chains below were found in one sample sequenced in a study of cytomegalovirus exposure and HLA in healthy donors. PCR amplification relied on 60 Vbeta primers (plus 13 Jbeta primers). TCRdb's table, derived via immunoSEQ multiplex PCR, lists solely in-frame clones and lacks some. The repertoire holds roughly 120,000 clones, around three quarters seen once, with approximately 4.3% in the top ten. Sequencing was performed on PBMCs. Receptor source: a man in his thirties or forties in good health and CMV-seropositive.

The chain employs TRBV7-2 and TRBJ2-1, with 12 bases that match TRBD2. The germline gives CDR1 SGHTA, CDR2 FQGNSA. The CDR3 length is 19 residues. After removal of 4 bases from V and 9 bases from J, the junction contained 19 bases not matched to a gene. The chain's CDR3 is CASSSRLGGLAGPRTEQFF. As DNA, the CDR3 is TGTGCCAGCAGCTCGAGGTTGGGGGGACTAGCGGGCCCTAGGACTGAGCAGTTCTTC.

The rearrangement links TRBV28 to TRBJ2-3; no definite D call. V gave up 4 bases and J gave up 4 bases, with 3 bases separating them. CDR1 MDHEN and CDR2 SYDVKM come from the germline V gene. The CDR3 length is 11 residues. The CDR3 region has the DNA TGTGCCAGCAGTTGGCCAGATACGCAGTATTTT. Its translation is CASSWPDTQYF. The full variable domain, with the rest looked up from reference TRBV28 and TRBJ2-3, is DVKVTQSSRYLVKRTGEKVFLECVQDMDHENMFWYRQDPGLGLRLIYFSYDVKMKEKGDIPEGYSVSREKKERFSLILESASTNQTSMYLCASSWPDTQYFGPGTRLTVL.

The chain is built from TRBV19 and TRBJ1-1; D is possibly TRBD1 (5 bases). The CDR3 runs 13 residues. Germline V gives CDR1 LNHDA, CDR2 SQIVND (reference sequence). V was cut by 3 bases and J by 1 base, with 6 bases left in between. CDR3 DNA sequence: TGTGCCAGTAGTATTACAGGGAACACTGAAGCTTTCTTT. Translated: CASSITGNTEAFF.

The chain links TRBV4-3 to TRBJ2-7, with TRBD1 identical over 9 bases. CDR1 and CDR2 from the germline V gene are LGHNA and YSLEER. V lost 1 base, J lost 0 bases, and 1 base stayed unmatched. The CDR3 has 15 residues. The CDR3 DNA is TGCGCCAGCAGCCAAGGGACAGGGGTCTCCTACGAGCAGTACTTC. Translating it yields CASSQGTGVSYEQYF.

The chain links TRBV19 to TRBJ1-5; 11 bases map to TRBD1. The junction had 7 bases not matched to a gene; V was cut back by 8 bases and J by 7 bases. CDR3 size: 14 residues. The germline gives CDR1 LNHDA, CDR2 SQIVND (reference sequence). As DNA, the CDR3 is TGTGCCAGTTTGGACAGGGGGCGACGGCAGCCCCAGCATTTT. This sequence encodes CASLDRGRRQPQHF.

The CDR3 loop is CASSAATSQYEQYF. The DNA of the CDR3 is TGTGCCAGCAGTGCTGCGACTAGTCAATACGAGCAGTACTTC. The chain carries TRBV13 and TRBJ2-7, with a possible D match to TRBD2 (6 bases). This CDR3 comprises 14 residues. With 6 bases removed from V and 4 bases from J, the gap between germline ends came to 16 bases. The germline V gene has CDR1 PRHDT and CDR2 FYEKMQ (reference sequence).

A single count supports this clone. The gene calls are TRBV29-1 and TRBJ2-2; no clear D. The V gene lost 7 bases and the J gene lost 6 bases, with 24 bases spanning the gap. The CDR3 is made up of 16 amino acids. Germline CDR1 is SQVTM and CDR2 is ANQGSEA. The CDR3 DNA is TGCAGCGCTACCGAGGCTAGTGTAGTATATGCCGGGGAGCTGTTTTTT. Its protein product is CSATEASVVYAGELFF.

Regarding this clone: One junction end disagrees with the germline gene, perhaps due to a read error. This chain joins TRBV7-2 and TRBJ2-6; 9 bases are shared with TRBD2. This CDR3 has 17 amino acids. Germline CDR1 and CDR2: SGHTA and FQGNSA. CDR3 nucleotide sequence: TGTGCCAGCAGCTTAGAGCGGGAGGTGTCTGGGGCCAACGGCCTGACTTTC. Amino acids: CASSLEREVSGANGLTF.

Many counts were recorded for this clone. This chain joins TRBV6-4 and TRBJ2-1, with 12 positions matching TRBD2. Losses at the gene ends were 6 bases for V and 9 bases for J; bases not matched to a gene: 9. CDR1 is MRHNA and CDR2 is SNTAGT in the germline V gene. The CDR3 contains 15 residues. The CDR3 DNA sequence: TGTGCCAGCAGCCAAACTAGCGGGGGGTCTGCTGAGCAGTTCTTC. Translation: CASSQTSGGSAEQFF.

The genes are TRBV4-1 and TRBJ1-5; D possibly corresponds to TRBD1 (5 bases). From germline, CDR1 is MGHRA and CDR2 YSYEKL. Trimming took 0 bases from V and 2 from J, leaving 5 bases between them. The CDR3 runs to 14 residues. CDR3 sequence: CASSQDRGNQPQHF. The CDR3 nucleotides are TGCGCCAGCAGCCAAGACAGGGGCAATCAGCCCCAGCATTTT.

In DNA, the CDR3 is TGTGCCAGCAGCCAAGATATCCGACTAGCAAAATACAATGAGCAGTTCTTC. It codes for CASSQDIRLAKYNEQFF. This sequence joins TRBV14 and TRBJ2-1; the match to TRBD2 covers 7 bases. The CDR3 is 17 amino acids. J gave up 4 bases and V 0 bases, and 9 bases lay outside the gene matches. CDR1 and CDR2 from the germline V gene are SGHDN and FVKESK.

This clone was recorded a few times. This chain links TRBV7-3 with TRBJ2-3, with 11 bases matching TRBD2. V shed 5 bases and J 8 bases; nucleotides not matched to a gene: 18. The CDR3 has 18 residues. Per the germline V gene, CDR1 is SGHTA and CDR2 is FQGTGA. The CDR3 here is CASSPSGLAGGPRGTQYF. The CDR3 bases are TGTGCCAGCAGCCCGTCCGGGCTAGCGGGGGGACCCAGAGGTACGCAGTATTTT.

The J gene is TRBJ2-3, the V gene TRBV2; 10 bases are shared with TRBD1. Germline lookup yields CDR1 SNHLY and CDR2 FYNNEI. V lost 10 bases and J lost 7; bases outside the gene matches: 5. The CDR3 spans 12 residues. The CDR3 loop is CATGQGGYTQYF. The CDR3 DNA sequence: TGTGCCACCGGACAGGGGGGGTATACGCAGTATTTT.

The rearrangement joins TRBV5-1 to TRBJ2-4, with D perhaps matching TRBD2 (5 bases). V lost 0 bases and J lost 4, with 5 bases in between. The CDR3 consists of 13 residues. Germline CDR1 reads SGHRS; CDR2 reads YFSETQ. The CDR3 loop reads CASSLAGKNIQYF. The CDR3 nucleotides read TGCGCCAGCAGCTTGGCGGGGAAAAACATTCAGTACTTC. The full variable domain, with the rest looked up from reference TRBV5-1 and TRBJ2-4, is KAGVTQTPRYLIKTRGQQVTLSCSPISGHRSVSWYQQTPGQGLQFLFEYFSETQRNKGNFPGRFSGRQFSNSRSEMNVSTLELGDSALYLCASSLAGKNIQYFGAGTRLSVL.

There are a few counts of this clone. Other DNA sequences of this sample code for an identical CDR3. The rearrangement joins TRBV2 to TRBJ1-4; 10 nucleotides match TRBD1. The trim removed 6 bases at V and 7 bases at J, leaving 8 bases unmatched. The CDR3 loop spans 15 amino acids. Germline-derived CDR1 and CDR2 are SNHLY and FYNNEI. CDR3 amino acids: CASRRTGGGSEKLFF. CDR3 coding DNA: TGTGCCAGCAGACGGACAGGGGGTGGTAGTGAAAAACTGTTTTTT.

The V gene is TRBV10-3, the J gene TRBJ2-2, with TRBD1 matching 10 bases. This CDR3 is built from 14 residues. Looked up from germline, CDR1 is ENHRY and CDR2 is SYGVKD. Trimming removed 8 bases from V and 4 bases from J; junction bases left unmatched: 4. Here the CDR3 DNA reads TGTGCCATCGGGGGACAGGGGCGCACCGGGGAGCTGTTTTTT. It is translated as CAIGGQGRTGELFF.

CDR3 DNA sequence: TGTGCCAGCAGCTTTCTAAGGACAGGGGGCCAATGGGGTGCTAATTCACCCCTCCACTTT. This translates into CASSFLRTGGQWGANSPLHF. The chain couples TRBV13 to TRBJ1-6; the match to TRBD1 covers 11 bases. Germline V gene sequence: CDR1 PRHDT, CDR2 FYEKMQ (reference sequence). Trimming took 3 bases from V and 6 from J; bases not matched to a gene: 16. This CDR3 has 20 residues.

V usage is TRBV10-3 and J usage is TRBJ1-2; D uncertain. V was clipped by 0 bases and J by 2 bases, with 16 bases between them. The CDR3 is made up of 17 amino acids. CDR1 and CDR2 from the germline V gene are ENHRY and SYGVKD. The CDR3 bases are TGTGCCATCAGTGAGTCGACTCCCGCCAGAATAAACTATGGCTACACCTTC. Its protein is CAISESTPARINYGYTF.